This T cell receptor (beta chain) was found in a study of neoadjuvant anti-PD-1 for oral cavity cancer. The length of the CDR3 is 13 residues. Between the trimmed V and J ends, which lost 3 bases and 5 bases, there was a span of 8 bases. Germline CDR1 SGHNT, CDR2 YENEEA. As regards this clone: Its antigen remains unknown.

TCRdb's table, derived via immunoSEQ multiplex PCR, lists solely in-frame clones and lacks some. The data contain roughly 10,000 clones, 68% of them singletons. Sample time point: after neoadjuvant nivolumab, at surgical resection. These oral cavity squamous cell carcinomas were HPV-negative and locally advanced. Study-level points and caveats: With three patients per group, TCR findings need larger cohorts.

The source is a person aged 35-79 years with oral cavity squamous cell carcinoma. The material was PBMCs, obtained after nivolumab (anti-PD-1) treatment. The chain has TRBV11-3 and TRBJ2-1; a weak D match, TRBD2 (6 bases). CDR3 loop: CASSLPSDNEQFF. In DNA, the CDR3 is TGTGCCAGCAGCTTGCCTAGCGACAATGAGCAGTTCTTC.